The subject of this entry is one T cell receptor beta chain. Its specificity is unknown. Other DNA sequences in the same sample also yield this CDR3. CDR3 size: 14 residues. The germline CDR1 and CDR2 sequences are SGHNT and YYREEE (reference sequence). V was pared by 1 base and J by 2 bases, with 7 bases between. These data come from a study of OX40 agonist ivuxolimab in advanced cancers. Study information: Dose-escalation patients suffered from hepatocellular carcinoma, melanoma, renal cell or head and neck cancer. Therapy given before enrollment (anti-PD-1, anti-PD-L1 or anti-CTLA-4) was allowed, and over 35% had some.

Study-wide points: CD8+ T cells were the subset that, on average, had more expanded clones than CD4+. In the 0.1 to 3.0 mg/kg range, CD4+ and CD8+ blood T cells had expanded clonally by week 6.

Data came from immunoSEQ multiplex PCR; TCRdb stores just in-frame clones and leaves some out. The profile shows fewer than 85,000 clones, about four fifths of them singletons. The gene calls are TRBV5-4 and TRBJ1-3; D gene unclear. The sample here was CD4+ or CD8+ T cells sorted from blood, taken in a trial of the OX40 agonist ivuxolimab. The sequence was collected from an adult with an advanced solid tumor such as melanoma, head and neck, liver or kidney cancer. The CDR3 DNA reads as TGTGCCAGCAGCTTGCAAGGGACTGGAAACACCATATATTTT. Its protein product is CASSLQGTGNTIYF.